This T cell receptor beta chain is from a study of beta chain features in type 1 diabetes (dated 2018 in TCRdb). For context, the study as a whole: Mean age, gender distribution, total cell number and subset yield were not different between patients and healthy donors. A total of about 99,000,000 sorted cells were examined across all samples, and RNA yield correlated strongly with the number of cells per subset. In the study, recently diagnosed type 1 diabetes patients and matched healthy donors were compared on the TCRB repertoires of their sorted circulating CD4+ T cell subsets. Naive and central memory subsets were obtained from all 30 or so donors, but regulatory and stem cell-like memory subsets were isolated from only 8 patients and 8 healthy donors.

Cut back by 5 bases and 0 bases, the V and J ends lie 7 bases apart. The germline V gene yields SGHDN for CDR1 and FVKESK for CDR2. The CDR3 runs 13 amino acids, cysteine and phenylalanine included. The only DNA kept is the CDR3, 39 bases in frame from the first base. Each donor gave one peripheral blood draw, about 110 mL on average, collected into heparinised tubes. A BD FACSAria II and a panel including CD45RO, CCR7, CD25, CD127, CD95 and CD27 were used to sort naive, central memory, regulatory and stem cell-like memory CD4+ T cells. A purity above 95% was achieved for all sorted populations. PBMCs were isolated right away by Lymphoprep density gradient centrifugation and were stained directly, without culture. To minimize batch effects, samples were stained and sorted in pairs, one healthy donor with one patient per experiment. What the authors observed across the whole study: PCR might favor shorter templates, but patient and control samples were amplified and corrected together, so any skew would affect both groups equally. Because cDNA rather than genomic DNA was sequenced, highly expressing activated cells could have been over-represented, although no difference in activation and CD3 levels was found between groups. At VDJ recombination sites, type 1 diabetes patients had fewer insertions and more deleted nucleotides, which implies abnormalities in thymic rearrangement. In all four CD4+ subsets, TCRB CDR3 length was moderately but significantly shorter in type 1 diabetes patients. The naive, central memory and regulatory TCRB repertoires appeared to resemble one another more closely among patients than among healthy donors. Only small numbers of individuals were included in the HLA sub-analyses, which left unresolved whether HLA type had any influence on TCRB rearrangement.

About this clone: Its antigen target is currently unknown. Per-base qualities were not stored, and no clone one base away is much larger.

The High Capacity cDNA Reverse Transcription Kit was used to reverse transcribe all of the isolated RNA, meaning that expressed TCRB transcripts were what got sequenced. Deep immunoSEQ sequencing was applied to naive, central memory and regulatory T cell samples, giving an average of roughly 3.6 million total reads per sample. Sorted cells were lysed in RLT buffer, and RNA was extracted using DNase-treated RNeasy Micro or Mini kits according to cell number. To prevent cross-contamination, each cell subset was processed individually, whereas patient and healthy donor samples were processed jointly. TCRB sequences were amplified from cDNA with the immunoSEQ multiplex PCR, producing 87-bp fragments spanning the CDR3 region. Sequencing of the amplicons was performed on the Illumina HiSeq platform. In the original analysis: Synthetic template baselines were used to correct PCR bias computationally, reads within Hamming distance 2 were collapsed, and singletons that could not be merged were discarded. Reads were aligned to IMGT to assign V, D and J genes, CDR3 length, and insertions or deletions at six rearrangement sites. Within each subset, clonotype counts were normalized to the number of sorted cells before true diversity and Gini coefficients were calculated with the tcR R package. Repertoire sharing was quantified using the overlap coefficient calculated on TCRB nucleotide sequences. Out-of-frame TCRB sequences from naive cells were analyzed to stand in for the pre-selection repertoire. TCRdb stores this immuneACCESS table with in-frame sequences only. Part of the clones is absent; in the studies checked, under half of the shortfall reflects unresolved V genes, and no reason is known for the rest. V and J calls and clone size are copied from that table; D and trimming were computed from the DNA. The sample profile shows 680,000 or so clones; 13% of them were found once. Of the sample, around 0.022% falls within the top ten clones.

The sequence was collected from a man between 18 and 29 years old with type 1 diabetes. Rearrangement joined TRBV14 to TRBJ1-1, with the identity of the D gene unclear. The sequenced sample was naive CD4+ T cells from blood. The cell subset or site label corresponds to: true naive CD4+ T cells. The CDR3 loop reads CASSYAMNTEAFF. The bases are TGTGCCAGCAGCTACGCCATGAACACTGAAGCTTTCTTT.